A single sample is the source of the 32 T cell receptor beta chains below, sequenced in a study of cytomegalovirus exposure and HLA in healthy donors. PCR used 60 Vbeta primers and 13 Jbeta primers. Measured with immunoSEQ multiplex PCR; TCRdb has only the in-frame clones, and not every one. The sample contains 150,000 to 200,000 clones, roughly 85% of which appear only once. The sample consisted of PBMCs. Source of these receptors: a woman between 50 and 59 years old in good health and CMV-seropositive.

The V call is TRBV6-5, the J call TRBJ2-5, with a tentative D call TRBD2 (6 bases). The CDR3 runs 15 residues. Germline V CDR1 and CDR2: MNHEY, SVGAGI. Trimming left V 5 bases short and J 6 bases short, with 19 bases between. CDR3 amino acids: CASSRPGVGRQTQYF. The CDR3 bases are TGTGCCAGCAGTAGACCGGGAGTAGGGAGGCAGACCCAGTACTTC.

V and J are TRBV2 and TRBJ1-3; D gene unclear. CDR1 SNHLY and CDR2 FYNNEI come from the germline V gene. V was pared by 6 bases and J by 7 bases, with 16 bases between. The CDR3 is 14 residues long. In DNA, the CDR3 is TGTGCCAGCAGGCAGTCGGGAATTGGGAACACCATATATTTT. Residues: CASRQSGIGNTIYF.

The chain joins TRBV5-1 to TRBJ1-1; D possibly corresponds to TRBD1 (5 bases). The germline CDR1 and CDR2 sequences are SGHRS and YFSETQ. This CDR3 spans 15 amino acids. V dropped 0 bases and J dropped 3 bases, with 12 bases sitting between them. The CDR3 region is CASSLASGLDTEAFF. The CDR3 DNA reads TGCGCCAGCAGCTTGGCTTCAGGGTTGGACACTGAAGCTTTCTTT.

This sequence joins TRBV6-5 and TRBJ1-2; D is perhaps TRBD1 (6 bases). Germline V gene data show CDR1 as MNHEY and CDR2 as SVGAGI. Trimming cost V 4 bases and J 8 bases, with 11 bases left between them. This CDR3 comprises 12 residues. For the CDR3, the DNA is TGTGCCAGCAGTTCGCCAGGGGAGGGCTACACCTTC. Translating it yields CASSSPGEGYTF.

This chain connects TRBV6-5 to TRBJ1-1, with D maybe TRBD1 (5 bases). CDR1 and CDR2 from the germline V gene are MNHEY and SVGAGI. Trimming removed 6 bases from V and 6 bases from J, with 20 bases in between. The CDR3 is 15 residues long. CDR3 DNA: TGTGCCAGCAGCCCCCTAGGGAGGGGAGTTGCTGAAGCTTTCTTT. This translates into CASSPLGRGVAEAFF.

This clone was seen only once. The chain joins TRBV11-2 to TRBJ2-7; 7 bases match TRBD2. This CDR3 has 15 residues. J was trimmed by 2 bases and V by 3 bases; bases with no gene match: 7. Germline V gene lookup returns CDR1 SGHAT and CDR2 FQNNGV. The CDR3 loop reads CASSFSSGETYEQYF. In DNA form, the CDR3 reads TGTGCCAGCAGCTTTTCTAGCGGCGAAACCTACGAGCAGTACTTC.

The gene calls are TRBV18 and TRBJ2-7; the match to TRBD2 covers 9 bases. Germline values: CDR1 KGHSH, CDR2 LQKENI. Trimming removed 0 bases from V and 0 bases from J; junction bases left unmatched: 0. This CDR3 comprises 15 residues. CDR3 loop: CASSPPSGSSYEQYF. CDR3 DNA sequence: TGTGCCAGCTCACCACCTAGCGGGAGCTCCTACGAGCAGTACTTC.

The chain is built from TRBV9 and TRBJ1-2; D perhaps matches TRBD1 (6 bases). Per the germline V gene, CDR1 is SGDLS and CDR2 is YYNGEE. The CDR3 contains 15 residues. V was trimmed by 1 base and J by 6 bases, leaving 16 bases between them. CDR3 sequence: CASSVSRGGKDGYTF. DNA of the CDR3: TGTGCCAGCAGCGTAAGCAGAGGGGGTAAAGATGGCTACACCTTC.

The chain employs TRBV19 and TRBJ1-3; 9 nucleotides line up with TRBD1. The germline V gene encodes CDR1 LNHDA and CDR2 SQIVND (reference sequence). CDR3 length: 13 amino acids. CDR3 residues: CGTGDIAGNTIYF. In DNA, the CDR3 is TGTGGGACAGGGGACATTGCTGGAAACACCATATATTTT.

CDR3 sequence (DNA): TGTGCCAGCACACCCCGGGGGGCAGGGGCCAACGTCCTGACTTTC. Its translation is CASTPRGAGANVLTF. This chain joins TRBV28 and TRBJ2-6; a possible D gene is TRBD2 (7 bases). Trimming removed 7 bases at V and 4 bases at J, with 14 bases between. In germline, CDR1 is MDHEN, CDR2 SYDVKM. The CDR3 is 15 residues long.

The rearrangement joins TRBV28 to TRBJ1-5, with D perhaps TRBD1 (6 bases). Germline V gene data show CDR1 as MDHEN and CDR2 as SYDVKM. This CDR3 contains 17 residues. V lost 2 bases, J lost 0 bases, and 14 bases lay in between. The CDR3 DNA follows: TGTGCCAGCAGTTTACAGGGGCCTTTATATAGCAATCAGCCCCAGCATTTT. Amino acid sequence: CASSLQGPLYSNQPQHF.

The chain employs TRBV5-4 and TRBJ1-2; tentatively, D is TRBD1 (5 bases). V gave up 4 bases and J gave up 5 bases, with 15 bases separating them. Germline V gives CDR1 SGHNT, CDR2 YYREEE (reference sequence). The CDR3 consists of 14 residues. Here the CDR3 DNA reads TGTGCCAGCAGCCCATCGGGGGAGGCTTATGGCTACACCTTC. Translated: CASSPSGEAYGYTF.

This rearrangement joins TRBV7-2 to TRBJ1-2, with D maybe TRBD1 (6 bases). Looked up from germline, CDR1 is SGHTA and CDR2 is FQGNSA. Trimming took 5 bases from V and 2 from J, leaving 9 bases between them. This CDR3 is built from 13 residues. The CDR3 nucleotides read TGTGCCAGCAGCGCGCAGGGGAACTATGGCTACACCTTC. The encoded protein is CASSAQGNYGYTF.

The chain links TRBV7-9 to TRBJ2-1; weak D call: TRBD1 (5 bases). V lost 3 bases and J lost 5, with 11 bases in between. Per the germline V gene, CDR1 is SEHNR and CDR2 is FQNEAQ (reference sequence). The CDR3 contains 14 residues. The DNA for the CDR3 is TGTGCCAGCAGCTTGGGCCCGACAGACAATGAGCAGTTCTTC. As protein: CASSLGPTDNEQFF. Combining the CDR3 with reference TRBV7-9 and TRBJ2-1 gives the whole variable domain DTGVSQNPRHKITKRGQNVTFRCDPISEHNRLYWYRQTLGQGPEFLTYFQNEAQLEKSRLLSDRFSAERPKGSFSTLEIQRTEQGDSAMYLCASSLGPTDNEQFFGPGTRLTVL.

The chain has TRBV7-2 and TRBJ2-5; 8 bases match TRBD1. With V trimmed by 5 bases and J by 6 bases, 8 bases remained unmatched. There are 14 residues in the CDR3. Germline V lookup: CDR1 SGHTA, CDR2 FQGNSA. The CDR3 reads CASSVTQGAQTQYF. As DNA, the CDR3 is TGTGCCAGCAGCGTAACTCAGGGGGCGCAGACCCAGTACTTC.

The V gene is TRBV10-2, the J gene TRBJ2-3; 8 positions agree with TRBD2. There are 14 residues in the CDR3. With V trimmed by 7 bases and J by 2 bases, 5 bases remained unmatched. CDR1 and CDR2 from the germline V gene are WSHSY and SAAADI. The CDR3 here is CASTLAGITDTQYF. Written as DNA, the CDR3 is TGCGCCAGCACGTTAGCGGGGATCACAGATACGCAGTATTTT.

The V and J genes are TRBV5-6 and TRBJ2-2; no definite D call. The CDR3 has 14 amino acids. The V end lost 4 bases, the J end lost 0 bases, and 7 bases lay between the germline ends. Germline CDR1 and CDR2: SGHDT and YYEEEE. Here the CDR3 DNA reads TGTGCCAGCAGCCCACTATCGAACACCGGGGAGCTGTTTTTT. This encodes CASSPLSNTGELFF.

J is TRBJ2-3 and V is TRBV19, with no clear D. Germline assignment: CDR1 LNHDA and CDR2 SQIVND (reference sequence). The CDR3 has 15 residues. Trimming cost V 6 bases and J 2 bases, with 15 bases left between them. CDR3 DNA sequence: TGTGCCAGTAGAGGCTGGCGCGGCCCCACAGATACGCAGTATTTT. It specifies CASRGWRGPTDTQYF.

This clone showed up just once. CDR3 DNA sequence: TGTGCCAGCGTCACAGCCGAAATGAACACTGAAGCTTTCTTT. Amino acids: CASVTAEMNTEAFF. The V gene is TRBV28, the J gene TRBJ1-1, with D unclear. Germline V lookup: CDR1 MDHEN, CDR2 SYDVKM. Trimming cost V 8 bases and J 0 bases, with 13 bases left between them. The CDR3 runs to 14 residues.

This clone came up a few times. The chain uses TRBV5-4 and TRBJ1-6, with 9 bases identical to TRBD1. This CDR3 region has 14 residues. CDR1 and CDR2 from the germline V gene are SGHNT and YYREEE (reference sequence). Trimming cost V 5 bases and J 10 bases; bases outside gene matches: 7. The chain's CDR3 is CASRLQGAGSPLHF. CDR3 DNA sequence: TGTGCCAGCAGGCTACAGGGGGCAGGCTCACCCCTCCACTTT.

The chain joins TRBV5-5 to TRBJ1-5; D call uncertain. Germline values: CDR1 SGHKS, CDR2 YYEKEE (reference sequence). Between the trimmed V and J ends, which lost 1 base and 4 bases, there was a span of 9 bases. The CDR3 totals 14 residues. The DNA for the CDR3 is TGTGCCAGCAGCTTGATCGCACTTAATCAGCCCCAGCATTTT. It specifies CASSLIALNQPQHF. Looking up the rest from reference TRBV5-5 and TRBJ1-5 gives the full variable domain: DAGVTQSPTHLIKTRGQQVTLRCSPISGHKSVSWYQQVLGQGPQFIFQYYEKEERGRGNFPDRFSARQFPNYSSELNVNALLLGDSALYLCASSLIALNQPQHFGDGTRLSIL.

The J gene is TRBJ2-3, the V gene TRBV28; 8 nucleotides align to TRBD2. This CDR3 has 16 residues. The germline V gene has CDR1 MDHEN and CDR2 SYDVKM. V shed 2 bases, J shed 3 bases, and the junction held 7 bases outside the gene matches. Written as DNA, the CDR3 is TGTGCCAGCAGTTTAGTGACCGGGGGGGGAACAGATACGCAGTATTTT. Protein product: CASSLVTGGGTDTQYF. The full variable domain, in which reference TRBV28 and TRBJ2-3 provide the parts outside the CDR3, is DVKVTQSSRYLVKRTGEKVFLECVQDMDHENMFWYRQDPGLGLRLIYFSYDVKMKEKGDIPEGYSVSREKKERFSLILESASTNQTSMYLCASSLVTGGGTDTQYFGPGTRLTVL.

This clone was counted only a few times. J is TRBJ2-6 and V is TRBV4-1; maybe TRBD2 (6 bases). V was trimmed by 0 bases and J by 1 base, leaving 10 bases between them. The CDR3 runs to 17 residues. The germline CDR1 and CDR2 sequences are MGHRA and YSYEKL. This chain's CDR3 is CASSQEESGSGANVLTF. The CDR3 DNA reads TGCGCCAGCAGCCAAGAAGAGAGCGGGTCTGGGGCCAACGTCCTGACTTTC.

The chain couples TRBV7-2 to TRBJ1-1; 8 positions agree with TRBD1. CDR3 length equals 14 residues. Germline V lookup: CDR1 SGHTA, CDR2 FQGNSA. With V trimmed by 5 bases and J by 4 bases, 6 bases remained unmatched. The CDR3 loop reads CASSVTGVVTEAFF. The CDR3 DNA follows: TGTGCCAGCAGCGTGACAGGGGTGGTCACTGAAGCTTTCTTT. The full variable domain, completed using reference TRBV7-2 and TRBJ1-1, is GAGVSQSPSNKVTEKGKDVELRCDPISGHTALYWYRQSLGQGLEFLIYFQGNSAPDKSGLPSDRFSAERTGGSVSTLTIQRTQQEDSAVYLCASSVTGVVTEAFFGQGTRLTVV.

The chain employs TRBV6-5 and TRBJ2-5; D not resolved. V lost 0 bases to trimming and J lost 4 bases, with 6 bases between them. Germline lookup yields CDR1 MNHEY and CDR2 SVGAGI. The CDR3 is made up of 13 amino acids. Here the CDR3 DNA reads TGTGCCAGCAGTTACTCGGCAGGAGAGACCCAGTACTTC. It is translated as CASSYSAGETQYF.

In this sample, this clone turned up a few times. V usage is TRBV6-5 and J usage is TRBJ2-7; D possibly corresponds to TRBD1 (5 bases). With 2 bases removed from V and 0 bases from J, the gap between germline ends came to 8 bases. Germline loops: CDR1 MNHEY, CDR2 SVGAGI. CDR3 length: 14 residues. The CDR3 loop reads CASSYQGLSYEQYF. CDR3 bases: TGTGCCAGCAGTTACCAGGGCCTCTCCTACGAGCAGTACTTC.

The chain carries TRBV11-2 and TRBJ2-1; 7 bases line up with TRBD1. The CDR3 contains 15 residues. Germline loops: CDR1 SGHAT, CDR2 FQNNGV. J gave up 4 bases and V 1 base, and 4 bases lay outside the gene matches. CDR3: CASSLVRGYYNEQFF. The CDR3 coding sequence is TGTGCCAGCAGCTTAGTCAGGGGGTATTACAATGAGCAGTTCTTC.

This chain uses TRBV6-4 with TRBJ1-1; D is unresolved. CDR1 and CDR2 (germline): MRHNA, SNTAGT. Trimming removed 6 bases from V and 0 bases from J, with 26 bases in between. The CDR3 length is 19 residues. In nucleotides, the CDR3 is TGTGCCAGCAGAACAGACACCCGGCCCCACAAATCCATGAACACTGAAGCTTTCTTT. Protein product: CASRTDTRPHKSMNTEAFF.

This chain joins TRBV20-1 and TRBJ1-1, with D unresolved. The CDR3 spans 10 residues. Between the trimmed V and J ends, which lost 5 bases and 9 bases, there was a span of 10 bases. Germline V CDR1 and CDR2: DFQATT, SNEGSKA (reference sequence). Here the CDR3 reads CSAESSQAFF. In DNA form, the CDR3 reads TGCAGTGCTGAGAGCTCTCAAGCTTTCTTT.

CDR3 nucleotides: TGTGCCAGCAGCTTTCAGGGTTCTGGGGCCAACGTCCTGACTTTC. This encodes CASSFQGSGANVLTF. This chain joins TRBV7-6 and TRBJ2-6; weak D call: TRBD1 (5 bases). The germline V gene has CDR1 SGHVS and CDR2 FNYEAQ. V shed 3 bases and J shed 1 base, with 7 bases lying between them. This CDR3 has 15 amino acids.

This rearrangement joins TRBV28 to TRBJ1-5; 8 positions agree with TRBD1. The CDR3 has 16 amino acids. J was trimmed by 6 bases and V by 6 bases; bases with no gene match: 13. Germline V gene data show CDR1 as MDHEN and CDR2 as SYDVKM. The CDR3 sequence: CASREQGGGLGQPQHF. The CDR3 bases are TGTGCCAGCAGAGAACAGGGGGGGGGTCTCGGTCAGCCCCAGCATTTT.

The V call is TRBV21-1, the J call TRBJ2-3; the table's D gene call, TRBD1, was not cross checked with the DNA. TRBV21-1 is described as a pseudogene. The CDR3 is made up of 16 amino acids. CDR3 sequence reads: CASSKTGDSSTDTQYF. In DNA, the CDR3 is TGTGCCAGCAGCAAAACAGGGGATTCTAGCACAGATACGCAGTATTTT.